This T cell receptor (beta chain) was found in a study of blood T cell repertoires in COVID-19. At the level of the study: Specimens from acute and convalescent COVID-19 originated in the United States, Italy and Spain.

The protocol was immunoSEQ multiplex PCR, while the TCRdb copy is restricted to in-frame clones and leaves out a portion. The sample carries about 120,000 clones, 60% to 80% recorded once. The CDR3 totals 14 residues. Trimming left V 0 bases short and J 5 bases short, with 12 bases between. Germline assignment: CDR1 SGHNT and CDR2 YYREEE (reference sequence). Input material: peripheral blood. The TCR originated in a human donor in a cohort sampled during active COVID-19. The chain joins TRBV5-4 to TRBJ2-7; D is possibly TRBD1 (7 bases). CDR3 nucleotides: TGTGCCAGCAGCTTGGACGCCAGGGGGGACGAGCAGTACTTC. It translates to CASSLDARGDEQYF.